What follows is one TCR beta chain and its context. This entry belongs to a study of T cell changes during pregnancy in multiple sclerosis. Profiling relied on immunoSEQ multiplex PCR, and the TCRdb table lists in-frame clones only, not all of them. Here the sample spans tens of thousands of clones, almost 95% being singletons. V lost 2 bases and J lost 0; bases outside the gene matches: 6. Germline CDR1 SGHTA, CDR2 FQGNSA. This CDR3 spans 17 amino acids. This sequence joins TRBV7-2 and TRBJ2-3; 9 bases line up with TRBD2. The TCR originated in a female donor with multiple sclerosis, enrolled in a pregnancy study. The sample was peripheral blood, taken before pregnancy. The CDR3 sequence: CASSLKLAGFSTDTQYF. For the CDR3, the DNA is TGTGCCAGCAGCTTAAAACTAGCGGGTTTTAGCACAGATACGCAGTATTTT. The full variable domain, completed using reference TRBV7-2 and TRBJ2-3, is GAGVSQSPSNKVTEKGKDVELRCDPISGHTALYWYRQSLGQGLEFLIYFQGNSAPDKSGLPSDRFSAERTGGSVSTLTIQRTQQEDSAVYLCASSLKLAGFSTDTQYFGPGTRLTVL.